These 3 T cell receptor beta chains originate from one sample sequenced in a study of T cells in Graves' hyperthyroidism and ophthalmopathy. Amplification targeted TCR beta CDR3 regions from RNA transcripts. The HTBI primer set served for first-round RT-PCR of the TCR CDR3. MiXCR, applied by TCRdb to the multiplex PCR reads, yields one record per CDR3 protein. The data show a few hundred thousand distinct CDR3 sequences, roughly 14% seen once. The sample consisted of blood. These receptors came from a woman between 18 and 30 years old with Graves' hyperthyroidism that later progressed to Graves' ophthalmopathy.

This clonotype was seen repeatedly, ten times or more. The chain carries TRBV27 and TRBJ1-1; tentative D call: TRBD1 (6 bases). The germline CDR1 and CDR2 sequences are MNHEY and SMNVEV (reference sequence). Trimming left V 5 bases short and J 11 bases short, with 12 bases between. This CDR3 contains 11 residues. CDR3 amino acids: CASSIGTQAFF. The CDR3 DNA sequence: TGTGCCAGCAGTATCGGGACACAGGCTTTCTTT.

This clonotype has ten or more counts. The V call is TRBV20-1, the J call TRBJ2-1; D not certain. The V end was cut by 3 bases, the J end by 4 bases, with 16 bases between. Germline V lookup: CDR1 DFQATT, CDR2 SNEGSKA (reference sequence). The CDR3 totals 15 residues. The CDR3 spells CSARLGLNVYNEQFF. CDR3 bases: TGCAGTGCTAGGCTGGGTCTCAATGTTTACAATGAGCAGTTCTTC.

This clonotype has more than one count but fewer than ten. The chain combines TRBV27 with TRBJ1-6, with TRBD1 matching over 7 bases. Germline V CDR1 and CDR2: MNHEY, SMNVEV (reference sequence). Trimming took 5 bases from V and 7 from J; bases not matched to a gene: 5. CDR3 length equals 14 residues. In DNA, the CDR3 is TGTGCCAGCAGTCCATCGACAGGGAATTCACCCCTCCACTTT. Translated, it gives CASSPSTGNSPLHF.